A single sample is the source of the 29 T cell receptor beta chains below, sequenced in a study of blood T cells in healthy people across ages. Through a sample-barcoded 5' primer and a J-beta primer mix, a second PCR was run for roughly 6 to 12 cycles. A single record per CDR3 protein comes from TCRdb applying MiXCR to the 5' RACE reads. Among roughly 730,000 distinct CDR3 sequences listed, 56% were seen once. Material for sequencing was blood. Receptors originate from a man aged 35-49 years in good health.

This sequence joins TRBV10-3 and TRBJ2-1; D remains ambiguous. V was pared by 10 bases and J by 2 bases, with 12 bases between. The CDR3 covers 13 residues. The germline V gene encodes CDR1 ENHRY and CDR2 SYGVKD. In nucleotides, the CDR3 is TGTGCCACATCGGGCCAAACCTACAATGAGCAGTTCTTC. Translating gives CATSGQTYNEQFF.

The rearrangement joins TRBV6-6 to TRBJ2-1, with D perhaps TRBD2 (5 bases). This CDR3 region has 14 residues. Germline CDR1 MNHNY, CDR2 SVGAGI (reference sequence). With 5 bases removed from V and 8 bases from J, the gap between germline ends came to 16 bases. CDR3 in DNA: TGTGCCAGCAGTCGAGCCGGGAAGATCGATGAGCAGTTCTTC. It specifies CASSRAGKIDEQFF.

The rearrangement links TRBV20-1 to TRBJ2-4, with D perhaps matching TRBD1 or TRBD2 (6 bases each). Trimming took off 3 bases at V and 6 bases at J, with 9 bases between the two ends. The germline V gene has CDR1 DFQATT and CDR2 SNEGSKA (reference sequence). This CDR3 is 12 amino acids long. The CDR3 region is CSASGGGNIQYF. CDR3 sequence (DNA): TGCAGTGCTAGCGGGGGCGGAAACATTCAGTACTTC.

The V and J genes are TRBV6-5 and TRBJ1-1; D gene uncertain. CDR1 MNHEY and CDR2 SVGAGI come from the germline V gene. CDR3 size: 15 residues. Trimming shortened V by 2 bases and J by 4 bases, and 14 bases separated the two germline ends. Written as DNA, the CDR3 is TGTGCCAGCAGTTACGGGGTAATGCAACGCACTGAAGCTTTCTTT. Encoded protein: CASSYGVMQRTEAFF.

This clonotype showed up just a few times. V gene TRBV10-3 combines with J gene TRBJ2-1, with D perhaps given as TRBD1 or TRBD2 (5 bases each). Germline loops: CDR1 ENHRY, CDR2 SYGVKD. Trimming removed 11 bases at V and 1 base at J, with 15 bases between. This CDR3 is 14 amino acids long. The CDR3 sequence: CASQGGFSYNEQFF. CDR3 DNA: TGTGCCTCGCAGGGCGGGTTTTCCTACAATGAGCAGTTCTTC.

The chain combines TRBV11-3 with TRBJ2-1, with TRBD1 matching 7 bases. The CDR3 covers 16 residues. V was pared by 5 bases and J by 4 bases, with 11 bases of the junction left unmatched. The germline gives CDR1 SGHNT, CDR2 YENEEA. CDR3 residues: CASSPKGGGLYNEQFF. The CDR3 nucleotides read TGTGCCAGCAGCCCGAAAGGGGGCGGACTTTACAATGAGCAGTTCTTC.

This clonotype was counted once. V is TRBV4-2 and J is TRBJ2-7; D call uncertain. This CDR3 contains 13 residues. Germline V lookup: CDR1 LGHNA, CDR2 YNFKEQ. The ends were cut back, 8 bases at V and 3 bases at J, with 14 bases in the middle. Here the CDR3 reads CASADDTLYEQYV. CDR3 nucleotide sequence: TGTGCCAGCGCTGATGACACCCTCTACGAGCAGTACGTC.

This clonotype was seen only a few times. This CDR3 is CASGGTVVETQYF. CDR3 nucleotides: TGTGCCAGTGGCGGAACTGTCGTCGAGACCCAGTACTTC. V is TRBV28 and J is TRBJ2-5; D ambiguous. Germline V CDR1 and CDR2: MDHEN, SYDVKM. The CDR3 loop spans 13 amino acids. Trimming pared 9 bases from V and 5 bases from J, leaving 16 bases between.

The V and J genes are TRBV5-1 and TRBJ2-7; 12 bases map to TRBD2. Germline CDR1 reads SGHRS; CDR2 reads YFSETQ. The CDR3 is 16 amino acids. Unmatched junction bases numbered 10, after V lost 2 bases and J lost 7 bases. The chain's CDR3 is CASSFASGRAVGEQYF. The CDR3 bases are TGCGCCAGCAGCTTTGCTAGCGGGAGGGCCGTGGGAGAGCAGTACTTC.

The CDR3 reads CASSLLGGQYGYTF. As DNA, the CDR3 is TGCGCCAGCAGCCTGCTAGGGGGACAGTATGGCTACACCTTC. The chain employs TRBV4-3 and TRBJ1-2; 7 nucleotides align to TRBD1. The CDR3 extends over 14 amino acids. The germline CDR1 and CDR2 sequences are LGHNA and YSLEER. V dropped 4 bases and J dropped 5; count of bases not matched to a gene: 7.

This rearrangement joins TRBV20-1 to TRBJ2-5, with D tentatively TRBD1 (6 bases). The CDR3 runs to 13 residues. Germline assignment: CDR1 DFQATT and CDR2 SNEGSKA (reference sequence). Trimming left V 5 bases short and J 4 bases short, with 14 bases between. CDR3 in DNA: TGCAGTGCTGGGACACCTCCCCGAGAGACCCAGTACTTC. It is translated as CSAGTPPRETQYF.

In its sample, this clonotype was seen a few times. CDR3 residues: CASSLQSGQGETQYF. The CDR3 nucleotides read TGCGCCAGCAGCTTGCAATCGGGACAGGGGGAGACCCAGTACTTC. This chain links TRBV5-1 with TRBJ2-5; 10 nucleotides line up with TRBD1. Trimming at V came to 1 base and at J to 5 bases, leaving 5 bases not matched to a gene. Germline V lookup: CDR1 SGHRS, CDR2 YFSETQ. The CDR3 length is 15 residues.

The chain couples TRBV28 to TRBJ2-2; no firm D call. The CDR3 extends over 15 amino acids. The V gene lost 3 bases and the J gene lost 2 bases, with 10 bases spanning the gap. Germline CDR1 reads MDHEN; CDR2 reads SYDVKM. The CDR3 nucleotides are TGTGCCAGCAGTTTTGGGCTAGTCAACACCGGGGAGCTGTTTTTT. Its protein is CASSFGLVNTGELFF.

DNA of the CDR3: TGTGCCAGCAGTTATTCATCGGTCGAGCAGTACTTC. Protein sequence: CASSYSSVEQYF. The J gene is TRBJ2-7, the V gene TRBV6-5; D not resolved. Germline loops: CDR1 MNHEY, CDR2 SVGAGI. This CDR3 contains 12 residues. Trimming took 3 bases from V and 6 from J, leaving 9 bases between them.

The chain is built from TRBV15 and TRBJ2-3; the match to TRBD2 covers 9 bases. The CDR3 is made up of 16 amino acids. From germline, CDR1 is LNHNV and CDR2 YYDKDF (reference sequence). V lost 5 bases to trimming and J lost 0 bases; unmatched junction nucleotides: 6. CDR3: CATSPWTSVSTDTQYF. In DNA form, the CDR3 reads TGTGCCACCAGCCCCTGGACTAGCGTTAGCACAGATACGCAGTATTTT.

The chain recombines TRBV27 with TRBJ2-1, with 13 nucleotides matching TRBD2. Germline CDR1 and CDR2: MNHEY and SMNVEV (reference sequence). The CDR3 is 19 residues long. The J segment lost 0 bases and the V segment lost 5 bases, leaving 10 bases of the junction unmatched. CDR3 nucleotides: TGTGCCAGCAGTATCCCGACTAGCGGGAGGTCGAGCTCCTACAATGAGCAGTTCTTC. Its translation is CASSIPTSGRSSSYNEQFF.

This clonotype has more than one count but fewer than ten. The rearrangement uses TRBV11-2 and TRBJ2-5, with D unresolved. The CDR3 is 12 residues long. Germline CDR1 SGHAT, CDR2 FQNNGV. V was shortened by 5 bases and J by 5 bases, with 9 bases between the two germline ends. CDR3 region: CASSPSAETQYF. The CDR3 nucleotides read TGTGCCAGCAGCCCCTCAGCGGAGACCCAGTACTTC.

CDR3 sequence (DNA): TGTGCCATCAGTGAGGCGGACAGGTGGGACGAGCAGTACTTC. Protein sequence: CAISEADRWDEQYF. The chain links TRBV10-3 to TRBJ2-7; TRBD1 matches 7 bases. Germline lookup yields CDR1 ENHRY and CDR2 SYGVKD. The CDR3 length is 14 residues. The junction had 6 bases not matched to a gene; V was cut back by 2 bases and J by 5 bases.

The chain employs TRBV29-1 and TRBJ2-1; 7 bases match TRBD1. Trimming removed 3 bases from V and 6 bases from J; junction bases left unmatched: 8. Per the germline V gene, CDR1 is SQVTM and CDR2 is ANQGSEA. This CDR3 comprises 14 residues. CDR3: CSVDRTGIINEQFF. CDR3 coding DNA: TGCAGCGTTGATAGGACAGGTATTATCAATGAGCAGTTCTTC.

J is TRBJ2-3 and V is TRBV7-2; 12 bases are a match to TRBD2. Germline values: CDR1 SGHTA, CDR2 FQGNSA. V was clipped by 7 bases and J by 4 bases; unmatched bases: 3. This CDR3 has 14 amino acids. CDR3 DNA sequence: TGTGCCAGCACCCGACTAGCGGGAGCAGATACGCAGTATTTT. Translated, it gives CASTRLAGADTQYF.

The V gene is TRBV29-1, the J gene TRBJ2-6; possible D gene TRBD2, 5 bases. Germline loops: CDR1 SQVTM, CDR2 ANQGSEA. This CDR3 comprises 15 residues. V lost 7 bases to trimming and J lost 2 bases, with 15 bases between them. The CDR3 here is CSARSGETGANVLTF. CDR3 DNA: TGCAGCGCCCGATCCGGGGAAACTGGGGCCAACGTCCTGACTTTC.

The V and J genes are TRBV6-2 or TRBV6-3 and TRBJ2-5, with TRBD2 identical over 10 bases. This CDR3 has 16 amino acids. Germline CDR1 is MNHEY and CDR2 is SVGEGT. Trimming removed 4 bases from V and 6 bases from J; junction bases left unmatched: 11. As DNA, the CDR3 is TGTGCCAGCAGTTGGCAAAGCGGGAGGGCTCGGAAGACCCAGTACTTC. Its protein is CASSWQSGRARKTQYF.

J is TRBJ1-6 and V is TRBV7-9, with 7 bases fitting TRBD1. V dropped 5 bases and J dropped 7; count of bases not matched to a gene: 8. CDR1 and CDR2 (germline): SEHNR, FQNEAQ (reference sequence). The CDR3 runs 15 residues. CDR3 coding DNA: TGTGCCAGCAGCCTAACAGGGGACCGAAATTCACCCCTCCACTTT. As protein: CASSLTGDRNSPLHF.

CDR3 amino acids: CASRDRALGFYTF. As DNA, the CDR3 is TGTGCCAGCAGAGACAGGGCCCTGGGATTCTACACCTTC. The gene calls are TRBV28 and TRBJ1-2; 7 nucleotides agree with TRBD1. CDR3 length: 13 amino acids. CDR1 and CDR2 from the germline V gene are MDHEN and SYDVKM. The J segment lost 10 bases and the V segment lost 6 bases, leaving 11 bases of the junction unmatched.

This clonotype is a singleton in its sample. The chain combines TRBV14 with TRBJ2-2, with unresolved D. Per germline, CDR1 SGHDN and CDR2 FVKESK. Trimming removed 2 bases from V and 4 bases from J, with 11 bases in between. This CDR3 is 15 amino acids long. The CDR3 DNA sequence: TGTGCCAGCAGCCAACCTGGGCGCGCCACCGGGGAGCTGTTTTTT. Translated: CASSQPGRATGELFF.

J is TRBJ2-1 and V is TRBV14; D uncertain. The CDR3 consists of 14 residues. Germline V gene data show CDR1 as SGHDN and CDR2 as FVKESK. V was trimmed by 0 bases and J by 4 bases, leaving 7 bases between them. The CDR3 region is CASSQDSRYNEQFF. The CDR3 nucleotides read TGTGCCAGCAGCCAAGACTCCAGATACAATGAGCAGTTCTTC.

The chain carries TRBV5-1 and TRBJ2-5; possibly TRBD2 for D (6 bases). Trimming removed 4 bases from V and 11 bases from J, with 18 bases in between. CDR1 SGHRS and CDR2 YFSETQ come from the germline V gene. This CDR3 comprises 13 residues. CDR3 DNA sequence: TGCGCCAGCAGCGTGGCTAAGGGAGGAGAGCAGTACTTC. Protein product: CASSVAKGGEQYF.

The J gene is TRBJ2-5, the V gene TRBV11-2; 9 bases map to TRBD1. The tail of the sequence fits TRBJ2-7 better, so the J call may be wrong. Per germline, CDR1 SGHAT and CDR2 FQNNGV. The CDR3 is made up of 15 amino acids. The CDR3, as DNA: TGTGCCAGCAGCCAGGGGACAGGGTTAGTACACGAGCAGTACTTC. Residues: CASSQGTGLVHEQYF.

This clonotype came up once. This sequence may be a read error, since a much larger clone differs from it by one base. This sequence joins TRBV9 and TRBJ2-7, with 8 bases that match TRBD2. The DNA end is more similar to TRBJ2-1, so the J call may be wrong. The length of the CDR3 is 13 residues. CDR1 and CDR2 from the germline V gene are SGDLS and YYNGEE. This CDR3 is CASSAGTSYEQFF. For the CDR3, the DNA is TGTGCCAGCAGCGCCGGGACTAGTTACGAGCAGTTCTTC.